These 32 T cell receptor beta chains came from one sample sequenced in a study of T cell changes during pregnancy in multiple sclerosis. Sequencing used immunoSEQ multiplex PCR; TCRdb keeps in-frame clones, though not all of them. Among more than 40,000 clones listed, about 94% were seen once. The input for sequencing was CD8+ T cells from peripheral blood mononuclear cells, taken in the first trimester of pregnancy. These receptors originate from a female donor with multiple sclerosis, enrolled in a pregnancy study.

The V and J genes are TRBV11-2 and TRBJ2-1; the D is unclear. V lost 1 base to trimming and J lost 0 bases, with 10 bases between them. The CDR3 is made up of 16 amino acids. Germline V gene lookup returns CDR1 SGHAT and CDR2 FQNNGV. CDR3 loop: CASSLGLAHSYNEQFF. The CDR3 DNA reads as TGTGCCAGCAGCTTAGGCTTAGCCCACTCCTACAATGAGCAGTTCTTC.

This clone was counted once. CDR3 protein: CASSFGLANSYEQYF. The CDR3 DNA reads as TGTGCCAGCAGTTTCGGACTAGCCAACTCCTACGAGCAGTACTTC. This chain uses TRBV5-8 with TRBJ2-7; 8 positions match TRBD2. Germline values: CDR1 SGHTS, CDR2 YDEGEE. Trimming removed 5 bases from V and 0 bases from J; junction bases left unmatched: 7. This CDR3 is built from 15 residues.

This chain links TRBV6-5 with TRBJ1-2; TRBD1 might be the D (5 bases). Trimming removed 4 bases from V and 6 bases from J, with 15 bases in between. Germline V CDR1 and CDR2: MNHEY, SVGAGI. The CDR3 contains 14 residues. In DNA, the CDR3 is TGTGCCAGCAGTTTTACTCGGGCGACAGATGGCTACACCTTC. Amino acids: CASSFTRATDGYTF.

J is TRBJ1-1 and V is TRBV4-3; 8 bases are shared with TRBD1. The V gene end was trimmed by 0 bases and the J gene end by 5 bases; junction bases not matched to a gene: 8. CDR1 and CDR2 from the germline V gene are LGHNA and YSLEER. This CDR3 contains 16 residues. As DNA, the CDR3 is TGCGCCAGCAGCCAAGATACGGACAGGGAGATGACTGAAGCTTTCTTT. Amino acids: CASSQDTDREMTEAFF.

V is TRBV18 and J is TRBJ1-1; 8 positions agree with TRBD1. CDR1 and CDR2 from the germline V gene are KGHSH and LQKENI. J gave up 3 bases and V 2 bases, and 8 bases lay outside the gene matches. The CDR3 is 16 residues long. As DNA, the CDR3 is TGTGCCAGCTCACCAGGGCAGGGGGCGCGGGACACTGAAGCTTTCTTT. As protein: CASSPGQGARDTEAFF. Drawing the rest from reference TRBV18 and TRBJ1-1, the complete variable domain is NAGVMQNPRHLVRRRGQEARLRCSPMKGHSHVYWYRQLPEEGLKFMVYLQKENIIDESGMPKERFSAEFPKEGPSILRIQQVVRGDSAAYFCASSPGQGARDTEAFFGQGTRLTVV.

The V call is TRBV7-6, the J call TRBJ2-5, with TRBD1 identical over 8 bases. CDR3 length: 19 residues. The germline gives CDR1 SGHVS, CDR2 FNYEAQ. V dropped 1 base and J dropped 1; count of bases not matched to a gene: 14. The CDR3 DNA reads as TGTGCCAGCAGCTTAGTCGGAACCGGGACAGGATGGGGCCAAGAGACCCAGTACTTC. It translates to CASSLVGTGTGWGQETQYF.

This clone has a single count. The rearrangement joins TRBV5-1 to TRBJ2-2, with D maybe TRBD1 (6 bases). The CDR3 is made up of 13 amino acids. Trimming removed 0 bases at V and 7 bases at J, with 7 bases between. The germline CDR1 and CDR2 sequences are SGHRS and YFSETQ. In DNA form, the CDR3 reads TGCGCCAGCAGCTTGGAAGGGGGCGGGGAGCTGTTTTTT. As protein: CASSLEGGGELFF.

The chain employs TRBV5-1 and TRBJ2-7; 7 positions agree with TRBD1. CDR3 length: 12 residues. CDR1 is SGHRS and CDR2 is YFSETQ in the germline V gene. The V segment lost 2 bases and the J segment 6 bases; nucleotides outside the gene matches: 2. The CDR3 DNA follows: TGCGCCAGCAGCTTTGACAGGGTCGAGCAGTACTTC. Protein sequence: CASSFDRVEQYF.

V is TRBV30 and J is TRBJ2-5; no clear D gene. The tail of the sequence fits TRBJ2-7 better, so the J call may be wrong. CDR1 GTSNPN and CDR2 SVGIG come from the germline V gene (reference sequence). This CDR3 region has 10 residues. The CDR3 DNA reads TGTGCCTCAAAATACTACGAGCAGTACTTC. Its translation: CASKYYEQYF.

This chain connects TRBV5-4 to TRBJ2-1, with D tentatively TRBD2 (6 bases). V was shortened by 4 bases and J by 4 bases, with 9 bases between the two germline ends. The CDR3 consists of 13 residues. Germline CDR1 SGHNT, CDR2 YYREEE (reference sequence). The CDR3 loop reads CASSGDSYNEQFF. Here the CDR3 DNA reads TGTGCCAGCAGCGGGGACTCATACAATGAGCAGTTCTTC.

The gene calls are TRBV7-2 and TRBJ2-3, with D maybe TRBD2 (5 bases). In germline, CDR1 is SGHTA, CDR2 FQGNSA. Trimming left V 4 bases short and J 0 bases short, with 11 bases between. The CDR3 loop spans 15 amino acids. The CDR3 loop is CASSSLEWSTDTQYF. CDR3 nucleotide sequence: TGTGCCAGCAGCTCACTAGAATGGAGCACAGATACGCAGTATTTT.

The chain is built from TRBV7-2 and TRBJ2-7; a weak D match, TRBD1 (6 bases). This CDR3 is 15 amino acids long. The germline V and J ends were trimmed by 1 base and 0 bases, with 10 bases remaining between them. Germline CDR1 SGHTA, CDR2 FQGNSA. Here the CDR3 reads CASSLGQEVSYEQYF. The CDR3 coding sequence is TGTGCCAGCAGCTTAGGACAGGAGGTCTCCTACGAGCAGTACTTC.

This clone occurred once. The CDR3 DNA is TGTGCCAGTAGTAAAACAGGCTACGAGCAGTACTTC. Protein: CASSKTGYEQYF. The chain recombines TRBV19 with TRBJ2-7; possibly TRBD1 for D (5 bases). Per germline, CDR1 LNHDA and CDR2 SQIVND (reference sequence). V lost 4 bases, J lost 3 bases, and 7 bases lay in between. The length of the CDR3 is 12 residues. Supplemented by reference TRBV19 and TRBJ2-7, the full variable domain reads DGGITQSPKYLFRKEGQNVTLSCEQNLNHDAMYWYRQDPGQGLRLIYYSQIVNDFQKGDIAEGYSVSREKKESFPLTVTSAQKNPTAFYLCASSKTGYEQYFGPGTRLTVT.

The table lists this clone with a count of one. The genes are TRBV12-5 and TRBJ1-1; D ambiguous. This CDR3 has 14 amino acids. Germline V CDR1 and CDR2: LGHNT, FRNRAP. V was clipped by 2 bases and J by 3 bases, with 10 bases between them. The DNA of the CDR3 is TGTGCTAGTGGTTTGTCCCCTCCGGACACTGAAGCTTTCTTT. Its protein is CASGLSPPDTEAFF.

The DNA for the CDR3 is TGTGCCAGCAGTGACGGGGGACGGCCTATCCGGGAGACCCAGTACTTC. Amino acid sequence: CASSDGGRPIRETQYF. This chain connects TRBV6-1 to TRBJ2-5; a possible D gene is TRBD2 (6 bases). The CDR3 consists of 16 residues. Germline V gene lookup returns CDR1 MNHNS and CDR2 SASEGT. V lost 3 bases to trimming and J lost 5 bases, with 19 bases between them.

In its sample, this clone was seen a few times. V is TRBV7-9 and J is TRBJ2-1, with 7 bases lining up with TRBD2. Germline assignment: CDR1 SEHNR and CDR2 FQNEAQ (reference sequence). This CDR3 has 16 amino acids. V gave up 5 bases and J gave up 7 bases; unmatched junction bases: 14. The DNA of the CDR3 is TGTGCCAGCAGCGGGAGGGGTGGGGAGAGTTGGAATGAGCAGTTCTTC. Translating gives CASSGRGGESWNEQFF.

The chain carries TRBV18 and TRBJ2-1, with D perhaps matching TRBD2 (6 bases). The V gene lost 0 bases and the J gene lost 3 bases, with 9 bases spanning the gap. Germline loops: CDR1 KGHSH, CDR2 LQKENI. The CDR3 has 15 residues. The CDR3 sequence is CASSPPLANYNEQFF. The CDR3 DNA is TGTGCCAGCTCACCACCCCTAGCGAACTACAATGAGCAGTTCTTC.

The J gene is TRBJ1-5, the V gene TRBV6-5; D is uncertain. CDR3 length: 13 residues. Germline V gene lookup returns CDR1 MNHEY and CDR2 SVGAGI. V was trimmed by 2 bases and J by 9 bases, leaving 11 bases between them. CDR3 coding DNA: TGTGCCAGCAGTTACGAGGCTGGGTGGCCCCAGCATTTT. Protein product: CASSYEAGWPQHF.

The chain uses TRBV4-3 and TRBJ2-1; D possibly corresponds to TRBD2 (6 bases). In germline, CDR1 is LGHNA, CDR2 YSLEER. The CDR3 sequence is 16 residues long. V was pared by 0 bases and J by 4 bases, with 13 bases between. The CDR3 reads CASSQDRGGGYNEQFF. The CDR3 nucleotides are TGCGCCAGCAGCCAAGATCGCGGTGGGGGGTACAATGAGCAGTTCTTC.

The chain couples TRBV15 to TRBJ1-4; D gene ambiguous. Trimming took 5 bases from V and 8 from J, leaving 12 bases between them. This CDR3 spans 13 amino acids. CDR1 and CDR2 from the germline V gene are LNHNV and YYDKDF (reference sequence). CDR3 bases: TGTGCCACCAGCTTAATATTCAGGGAAAAACTGTTTTTT. This codes for CATSLIFREKLFF.

The V call is TRBV7-9, the J call TRBJ2-1; 7 bases align to TRBD1. J was trimmed by 5 bases and V by 3 bases; bases with no gene match: 4. Germline V lookup: CDR1 SEHNR, CDR2 FQNEAQ (reference sequence). The CDR3 extends over 14 amino acids. CDR3 sequence: CASSFGTVNNEQFF. The DNA of the CDR3 is TGTGCCAGCAGCTTCGGGACAGTGAACAATGAGCAGTTCTTC. The whole variable domain, remainder taken from reference TRBV7-9 and TRBJ2-1, is DTGVSQNPRHKITKRGQNVTFRCDPISEHNRLYWYRQTLGQGPEFLTYFQNEAQLEKSRLLSDRFSAERPKGSFSTLEIQRTEQGDSAMYLCASSFGTVNNEQFFGPGTRLTVL.

V and J are TRBV7-3 and TRBJ1-2, with 8 positions matching TRBD1. Trimming took 1 base from V and 10 from J; bases not matched to a gene: 11. Germline V lookup: CDR1 SGHTA, CDR2 FQGTGA. The CDR3 runs to 15 residues. CDR3 protein: CASSLNPGQGVDYTF. In DNA form, the CDR3 reads TGTGCCAGCAGCTTAAACCCAGGACAGGGTGTTGACTACACCTTC.

DNA of the CDR3: TGCGCCAGCAGCATCGACAGACAGAACACTGAAGCTTTCTTT. It encodes CASSIDRQNTEAFF. The rearrangement joins TRBV5-1 to TRBJ1-1, with D tentatively TRBD1 (5 bases). CDR1 and CDR2 (germline): SGHRS, YFSETQ. Trimming cost V 4 bases and J 1 base, with 11 bases left between them. The CDR3 is 14 amino acids.

The chain links TRBV6-1 to TRBJ2-7, with 8 bases that match TRBD1. The CDR3 is 15 residues long. Germline CDR1 MNHNS, CDR2 SASEGT. V lost 5 bases, J lost 7 bases, and 13 bases stayed unmatched. CDR3 region: CASSQGAPASREQYF. Here the CDR3 DNA reads TGTGCCAGCAGTCAGGGGGCACCGGCTAGTAGGGAGCAGTACTTC.

The J gene is TRBJ1-5, the V gene TRBV4-1; possible D gene TRBD1, 5 bases. Trimming removed 0 bases at V and 2 bases at J, with 14 bases between. The length of the CDR3 is 17 residues. Per germline, CDR1 MGHRA and CDR2 YSYEKL. Here the CDR3 reads CASSQDRGGFGNQPQHF. The CDR3 DNA reads TGCGCCAGCAGCCAAGATCGGGGGGGGTTCGGCAATCAGCCCCAGCATTTT.

The J gene is TRBJ1-1, the V gene TRBV11-3; D remains unclear. This CDR3 comprises 13 residues. Germline V gene data show CDR1 as SGHNT and CDR2 as YENEEA. The V gene lost 5 bases and the J gene lost 0 bases, with 7 bases spanning the gap. The CDR3 loop reads CASSITVNTEAFF. The DNA of the CDR3 is TGTGCCAGCAGCATCACGGTGAACACTGAAGCTTTCTTT.

V usage is TRBV27 and J usage is TRBJ2-2; TRBD2 is a possible D gene (6 bases). V was shortened by 4 bases and J by 2 bases, with 11 bases between the two germline ends. The CDR3 is made up of 15 amino acids. Germline loops: CDR1 MNHEY, CDR2 SMNVEV (reference sequence). The DNA of the CDR3 is TGTGCCAGCAGTTCAGGGACTTCCAACACCGGGGAGCTGTTTTTT. This sequence encodes CASSSGTSNTGELFF.

V gene TRBV5-4 combines with J gene TRBJ2-1; TRBD1 matches at 7 bases. The germline V gene has CDR1 SGHNT and CDR2 YYREEE (reference sequence). The CDR3 spans 15 residues. V gave up 2 bases and J gave up 3 bases; unmatched junction bases: 5. Written as DNA, the CDR3 is TGTGCCAGCAGCTTAAAAGGGGGCTTCTACAATGAGCAGTTCTTC. As protein: CASSLKGGFYNEQFF.

This CDR3 reads CASSLTGQQYEQYF. CDR3 nucleotide sequence: TGTGCCAGTAGTCTAACCGGACAGCAGTACGAGCAGTACTTC. This chain links TRBV19 with TRBJ2-7; D is perhaps TRBD1 (6 bases). Germline CDR1 is LNHDA and CDR2 is SQIVND (reference sequence). This CDR3 is built from 14 residues. Trimming removed 5 bases at V and 4 bases at J, with 15 bases between.

The rearrangement links TRBV14 to TRBJ2-1; 7 bases are shared with TRBD1. The germline gives CDR1 SGHDN, CDR2 FVKESK. The trim removed 0 bases at V and 9 bases at J, leaving 14 bases unmatched. The CDR3 runs to 17 residues. CDR3 amino acids: CASSQDSQGVRYGEQFF. CDR3 nucleotides: TGTGCCAGCAGCCAAGATTCCCAGGGGGTAAGATACGGTGAGCAGTTCTTC.

The chain links TRBV19 to TRBJ2-1; no reliable D call. Germline V gene sequence: CDR1 LNHDA, CDR2 SQIVND (reference sequence). Between the trimmed V and J ends, which lost 5 bases and 6 bases, there was a span of 11 bases. The CDR3 contains 13 residues. The CDR3 region has the DNA TGTGCCAGTAGTCTCTCGACTCCCAATGAGCAGTTCTTC. Protein: CASSLSTPNEQFF. The full variable domain, completed using reference TRBV19 and TRBJ2-1, is DGGITQSPKYLFRKEGQNVTLSCEQNLNHDAMYWYRQDPGQGLRLIYYSQIVNDFQKGDIAEGYSVSREKKESFPLTVTSAQKNPTAFYLCASSLSTPNEQFFGPGTRLTVL.

This chain links TRBV4-1 with TRBJ1-3, with no clear D. The CDR3 contains 15 residues. Trimming took off 0 bases at V and 4 bases at J, with 10 bases between the two ends. CDR1 is MGHRA and CDR2 is YSYEKL in the germline V gene. The CDR3 protein is CASSQEGSFGNTIYF. CDR3 bases: TGCGCCAGCAGCCAAGAAGGGAGTTTCGGAAACACCATATATTTT.